This TCR beta chain came from a study of T cells in Graves' hyperthyroidism and ophthalmopathy. The investigators amplified TCR beta CDR3 regions from RNA transcripts. A first-round RT-PCR of the TCR CDR3 used the HTBI primer set. TCRdb analysed the multiplex PCR reads with MiXCR anew, one entry per CDR3 protein. The table includes about 510,000 distinct CDR3 sequences, less than 15% detected once. V was clipped by 0 bases and J by 4 bases, with 8 bases between them. Germline V gene data show CDR1 as SGHKS and CDR2 as YYEKEE (reference sequence). This CDR3 spans 15 amino acids. This clonotype was detected only a few times. Those with hyperthyroidism were 18 to 65 years old, newly diagnosed, and ill for under 2 months.

The chain has TRBV5-5 and TRBJ1-6; D is uncertain. The sequencing input was blood. The source of this sequence is a woman between 40 and 55 years old with Graves' hyperthyroidism. CDR3 in amino acids: CASSLEASYNSPLHF. CDR3 nucleotide sequence: TGTGCCAGCAGCTTGGAGGCTAGTTATAATTCACCCCTCCACTTT. Filled out from reference TRBV5-5 and TRBJ1-6, the complete variable domain reads DAGVTQSPTHLIKTRGQQVTLRCSPISGHKSVSWYQQVLGQGPQFIFQYYEKEERGRGNFPDRFSARQFPNYSSELNVNALLLGDSALYLCASSLEASYNSPLHFGNGTRLTVT.